This T cell receptor beta chain was sequenced in a study of T-cell reconstitution after alpha-beta-depleted transplantation in children. The CDR3 extends over 14 amino acids. Trimming removed 0 bases from V and 0 bases from J, with 6 bases in between. Per the germline V gene, CDR1 is ENHRY and CDR2 is SYGVKD. Unique molecular identifiers were used in preparing the TCRbeta library. TCRdb processed the PCR reads anew with MiXCR; each CDR3 protein has one entry. The sample records around 360,000 distinct CDR3 sequences, approximately 10% being singletons. This clonotype appeared a few times. Sequenced here: PBMCs from the stem cell graft donor, sampled from the stem cell graft. This chain uses TRBV10-3 with TRBJ2-7; no clear D. This TCR came from a human donor who donated a stem cell graft to a child with acute lymphoblastic leukemia. The CDR3 protein is CAISESENSYEQYF. The DNA for the CDR3 is TGTGCCATCAGTGAGTCGGAGAACTCCTACGAGCAGTACTTC.